Shown below are 25 T cell receptor beta chains from a single sample sequenced in a study of blood T cell repertoires in COVID-19. Libraries were prepared by immunoSEQ multiplex PCR; TCRdb keeps only in-frame clonotypes and omits some of them. The sample lists about 180,000 clones, roughly 79% occurring once. Sequenced: peripheral blood. All receptors derive from a woman in her sixties or seventies with acute or convalescent COVID-19.

Comments on this clone: At one end the junction does not follow the germline gene, possibly because of a read error. The V and J genes are TRBV5-1 and TRBJ1-6; tentative D call: TRBD1 (5 bases). CDR1 and CDR2 from the germline V gene are SGHRS and YFSETQ. The CDR3 loop spans 14 amino acids. CDR3 protein: CASGDSLNNLPLHF. In DNA form, the CDR3 reads TGCGCCAGCGGCGACAGTCTCAATAATTTACCCCTCCACTTT.

The CDR3 nucleotides read TGTGCCAGCTGCCGGACAGGGGGCGCCGGCTACACCTTC. Encoded protein: CASCRTGGAGYTF. The chain recombines TRBV2 with TRBJ1-2; 11 bases are shared with TRBD1. The V and J ends lost 8 bases and 8 bases, in that order; junction bases with no gene match: 7. Per the germline V gene, CDR1 is SNHLY and CDR2 is FYNNEI. The CDR3 contains 13 residues.

The chain has TRBV3-1 (or the pseudogene TRBV3-2) and TRBJ2-7; D might be TRBD2 (6 bases). The CDR3 is 12 amino acids. Trimming cost V 4 bases and J 6 bases, with 10 bases left between them. The germline V gene has CDR1 LGHDT and CDR2 YNNKEL (reference sequence). The CDR3 sequence is CASSLGLSEQYF. Here the CDR3 DNA reads TGTGCCAGCAGCCTGGGACTTTCCGAGCAGTACTTC.

The rearrangement joins TRBV2 to TRBJ2-5; no definite D call. CDR1 SNHLY and CDR2 FYNNEI come from the germline V gene. The CDR3 extends over 14 amino acids. V gave up 1 base and J gave up 4 bases, with 10 bases separating them. The CDR3 DNA follows: TGTGCCAGCAGTGAAGGATTTGAGCGAGAGACCCAGTACTTC. Translation gives CASSEGFERETQYF.

The chain carries TRBV19 and TRBJ1-5; maybe TRBD1 (5 bases). The CDR3 covers 14 residues. The germline CDR1 and CDR2 sequences are LNHDA and SQIVND (reference sequence). Between the trimmed V and J ends, which lost 3 bases and 6 bases, there was a span of 12 bases. CDR3 loop: CASSIRGVSQPQHF. CDR3 bases: TGTGCCAGTAGTATTCGGGGGGTAAGTCAGCCCCAGCATTTT.

In the case of this clone: Within the sample, other DNA sequences also encode this same CDR3. V gene TRBV19 combines with J gene TRBJ1-1; tentative D call: TRBD1 (6 bases). This CDR3 is built from 14 residues. With 5 bases removed from V and 1 base from J, the gap between germline ends came to 11 bases. Germline V gene lookup returns CDR1 LNHDA and CDR2 SQIVND (reference sequence). CDR3: CASSVDRTNTEAFF. CDR3 bases: TGTGCCAGTAGTGTCGACAGGACGAACACTGAAGCTTTCTTT.

This chain joins TRBV5-1 and TRBJ2-6, with TRBD2 matching over 9 bases. V trimming: 0 bases; J trimming: 1 base; junction bases outside the gene matches: 11. The CDR3 spans 20 residues. CDR1 and CDR2 from the germline V gene are SGHRS and YFSETQ. Written as DNA, the CDR3 is TGCGCCAGCAGCTTGGTACCGACTAGCGGTGGGTCTTCTGGGGCCAACGTCCTGACTTTC. Its protein is CASSLVPTSGGSSGANVLTF.

The gene calls are TRBV7-3 and TRBJ2-2, with 11 bases that match TRBD1. V was clipped by 1 base and J by 6 bases; unmatched bases: 4. The CDR3 contains 16 residues. The V gene's germline CDR1 is SGHTA and CDR2 FQGTGA. The DNA for the CDR3 is TGTGCCAGCAGCTTAAGGGACAGGGGGGTCCCCGGGGAGCTGTTTTTT. Its protein product is CASSLRDRGVPGELFF.

The chain links TRBV6-5 to TRBJ2-7; weak D call: TRBD1 (6 bases). The CDR3 runs 14 residues. Trimming pared 6 bases from V and 2 bases from J, leaving 14 bases between. Germline loops: CDR1 MNHEY, CDR2 SVGAGI. For the CDR3, the DNA is TGTGCCAGCAGAAGGACAGTGAGCACCTACGAGCAGTACTTC. Residues: CASRRTVSTYEQYF.

The V gene is TRBV5-1, the J gene TRBJ1-2; 10 bases match TRBD1. This CDR3 is 14 amino acids long. V was pared by 0 bases and J by 5 bases, with 1 base of the junction left unmatched. Per the germline V gene, CDR1 is SGHRS and CDR2 is YFSETQ. The CDR3 DNA follows: TGCGCCAGCAGCTTGGGACAGGGGGCGTATGGCTACACCTTC. It codes for CASSLGQGAYGYTF.

The chain employs TRBV13 and TRBJ2-7, with no clear D. The CDR3 length is 12 residues. Trimming removed 3 bases at V and 1 base at J, with 4 bases between. The germline CDR1 and CDR2 sequences are PRHDT and FYEKMQ (reference sequence). In DNA, the CDR3 is TGTGCCAGCAGCTTTGAGTCCTACGAGCAGTACTTC. This codes for CASSFESYEQYF.

This chain links TRBV15 with TRBJ2-5; 8 nucleotides align to TRBD2. The CDR3 loop spans 14 amino acids. Germline V gives CDR1 LNHNV, CDR2 YYDKDF (reference sequence). The V and J ends lost 4 bases and 5 bases, in that order; junction bases with no gene match: 6. In nucleotides, the CDR3 is TGTGCCACCAGCATTGCAGCGGGAGTGGAGACCCAGTACTTC. Translation gives CATSIAAGVETQYF.

This rearrangement joins TRBV5-4 to TRBJ1-1, with a weak D call TRBD1 (5 bases). CDR1 SGHNT and CDR2 YYREEE come from the germline V gene (reference sequence). The CDR3 runs to 13 residues. Trimming removed 4 bases from V and 1 base from J, with 8 bases in between. CDR3 nucleotide sequence: TGTGCCAGCAGCCAGGGAGGGAACACTGAAGCTTTCTTT. This codes for CASSQGGNTEAFF.

The rearrangement uses TRBV4-2 and TRBJ1-1; D remains unclear. Germline V lookup: CDR1 LGHNA, CDR2 YNFKEQ. The length of the CDR3 is 11 residues. V lost 1 base to trimming and J lost 7 bases, with 4 bases between them. The CDR3 DNA is TGTGCCAGCAGCCAAGTTAATGAAGCTTTCTTT. As protein: CASSQVNEAFF.

The chain is built from TRBV4-2 and TRBJ1-3; D remains ambiguous. Trimming shortened V by 0 bases and J by 0 bases, and 24 bases separated the two germline ends. The CDR3 covers 21 residues. Germline V gene lookup returns CDR1 LGHNA and CDR2 YNFKEQ. CDR3 amino acids: CASSQDPPERGLWSSGNTIYF. The CDR3 bases are TGTGCCAGCAGCCAAGATCCCCCCGAAAGAGGGTTGTGGAGCTCTGGAAACACCATATATTTT.

The chain recombines TRBV4-1 with TRBJ2-7; 7 bases align to TRBD2. In germline, CDR1 is MGHRA, CDR2 YSYEKL. There are 16 residues in the CDR3. With 2 bases clipped from V and 2 bases from J, the junction kept 9 bases outside the gene matches. Here the CDR3 reads CASSQRVGRGAYEQYF. Written as DNA, the CDR3 is TGCGCCAGCAGCCAACGTGTAGGGAGGGGTGCCTACGAGCAGTACTTC.

This sequence joins TRBV29-1 and TRBJ1-5; D is unclear. Looked up from germline, CDR1 is SQVTM and CDR2 is ANQGSEA. The CDR3 is made up of 14 amino acids. The V end lost 4 bases, the J end lost 0 bases, and 10 bases lay between the germline ends. CDR3 nucleotide sequence: TGCAGCGTTGCTTTGGGAGTTAGCAATCAGCCCCAGCATTTT. Residues: CSVALGVSNQPQHF.

The chain has TRBV6-5 and TRBJ2-7, with D possibly TRBD2 on 6 matching bases. The CDR3 loop spans 15 amino acids. Trimming left V 6 bases short and J 0 bases short, with 15 bases between. Germline V gene data show CDR1 as MNHEY and CDR2 as SVGAGI. The chain's CDR3 is CASSPSGSSSYEQYF. Written as DNA, the CDR3 is TGTGCCAGCAGCCCGAGCGGGTCCAGCTCCTACGAGCAGTACTTC.

This chain uses TRBV18 with TRBJ2-2; tentatively, D is TRBD2 (8 bases). CDR1 KGHSH and CDR2 LQKENI come from the germline V gene. Trimming shortened V by 1 base and J by 6 bases, and 18 bases separated the two germline ends. This CDR3 region has 17 residues. CDR3 sequence reads: CASSPHSGSQGAGELFF. Here the CDR3 DNA reads TGTGCCAGCTCACCACACAGCGGGAGCCAGGGGGCCGGGGAGCTGTTTTTT.

This clone showed up just a few times. The chain joins TRBV25-1 to TRBJ2-2, with D possibly TRBD2 on 6 matching bases. The CDR3 is 17 amino acids. V was pared by 5 bases and J by 3 bases, with 19 bases between. Germline V lookup: CDR1 MGHDK, CDR2 SYGVNS. CDR3 in amino acids: CASSPWDSDLDTGELFF. In DNA form, the CDR3 reads TGTGCCAGCAGTCCGTGGGACTCCGACCTGGACACCGGGGAGCTGTTTTTT.

The chain recombines TRBV19 with TRBJ1-1; a possible D gene is TRBD1 (5 bases). Germline V gene data show CDR1 as LNHDA and CDR2 as SQIVND (reference sequence). V lost 10 bases, J lost 8 bases, and 11 bases lay in between. There are 10 residues in the CDR3. CDR3 bases: TGTGCCACCTGGAGGGACGAAGCTTTCTTT. It encodes CATWRDEAFF.

This chain connects TRBV7-3 to TRBJ2-7, with 12 bases lining up with TRBD2. The trim removed 5 bases at V and 5 bases at J, leaving 7 bases unmatched. This CDR3 is 15 amino acids long. Germline V CDR1 and CDR2: SGHTA, FQGTGA. CDR3 in DNA: TGTGCCAGCAGCCGGCTAGCGGGAGGGGTCGACGAGCAGTACTTC. Amino acid sequence: CASSRLAGGVDEQYF.

In this sample, this clone turned up a few times. The genes are TRBV7-3 and TRBJ2-7; 8 positions agree with TRBD1. The CDR3 is made up of 13 amino acids. Unmatched junction bases numbered 10, after V lost 6 bases and J lost 9 bases. Germline CDR1 reads SGHTA; CDR2 reads FQGTGA. This CDR3 reads CASSSDRGFVQYF. CDR3 nucleotides: TGTGCCAGCAGTTCTGACAGGGGTTTTGTGCAGTACTTC. The full variable domain, with the rest looked up from reference TRBV7-3 and TRBJ2-7, is GAGVSQTPSNKVTEKGKYVELRCDPISGHTALYWYRQSLGQGPEFLIYFQGTGAADDSGLPNDRFFAVRPEGSVSTLKIQRTERGDSAVYLCASSSDRGFVQYFGPGTRLTVT.

The chain uses TRBV6-2 or TRBV6-3 and TRBJ2-1, with 11 bases matching TRBD2. The CDR3 is 17 amino acids. Germline V gene sequence: CDR1 MNHEY, CDR2 SVGEGT. V was pared by 6 bases and J by 8 bases, with 15 bases of the junction left unmatched. The CDR3 bases are TGTGCCAGCAGCACAGTACTAGCGGGAGTAGGCCGGGATGAGCAGTTCTTC. This encodes CASSTVLAGVGRDEQFF.

This sequence joins TRBV6-5 and TRBJ2-1, with unresolved D. V lost 5 bases and J lost 15, with 14 bases in between. The CDR3 covers 11 residues. From germline, CDR1 is MNHEY and CDR2 SVGAGI. CDR3 protein: CASSPLWRRFF. In DNA, the CDR3 is TGTGCCAGCAGTCCCCTTTGGCGGCGGTTCTTC.